A selection of T cell receptor beta chains follows, all from one sample in a study of cytomegalovirus exposure and HLA in healthy donors. Sequencing used immunoSEQ multiplex PCR; TCRdb keeps in-frame clones, though not all of them. Among 110,000 to 150,000 clones listed, over 65% were seen once. Material for sequencing was PBMCs. These receptors were obtained from a man aged 18 to 29 in good health and CMV-seropositive. Each CDR3 is given with its conserved first and last residue. Fields, in order: CDR3 DNA, CDR3 protein, CDR3 length, V gene, J gene, D gene, clone size. The D gene is left open where the match is weak. Not all rows give a size; the values are once, few, many and, for expanded clones, a class.

TGCGCCAGCAGCTTGGCAGGGACTCGCAAACAAGAGACCCAGTACTTC	CASSLAGTRKQETQYF	16	TRBV5-1	TRBJ2-5	NA	once
TGTGCCAGCACGGGCGGGGTTTTTTACGAGCAGTACTTC	CASTGGVFYEQYF	13	TRBV28	TRBJ2-7	NA	NA
TGCGCCAGCAGCTTGGACAGGAATCTAGCTAACTATGGCTACACCTTC	CASSLDRNLANYGYTF	16	TRBV5-1	TRBJ1-2	NA	NA
TGTGCCAGCAGCTCCGACAGGGGGCAGGTAGCAGATACGCAGTATTTT	CASSSDRGQVADTQYF	16	TRBV5-6	TRBJ2-3	TRBD1	NA
TGTGCCAGTAGTACCCGGGACAGGGTAAATGGCTACACCTTC	CASSTRDRVNGYTF	14	TRBV19	TRBJ1-2	TRBD1	NA
TGTGCCAGTATCTTGGACAGGGGGCGAGCTGAAGCTTTCTTT	CASILDRGRAEAFF	14	TRBV19	TRBJ1-1	TRBD1	NA
TGTGCCAGCAATCGGGGCGGGGGCGGTCAGCCCCAGCATTTT	CASNRGGGGQPQHF	14	TRBV28	TRBJ1-5	NA	NA
TGTGCCAGCAGCGTAGGCGGCGACTCCTACGAGCAGTACTTC	CASSVGGDSYEQYF	14	TRBV9	TRBJ2-7	NA	NA
TGTGCCTGGTCCCGGACAGGGGTATCCGGGGAGCTGTTTTTT	CAWSRTGVSGELFF	14	TRBV30	TRBJ2-2	TRBD1	few
TGTGCCAGTAGTATGGGGCTCGGGGGAGCCACTGAAGCTTTCTTT	CASSMGLGGATEAFF	15	TRBV19	TRBJ1-1	NA	NA
TGTGCTAGTGGTTTGGTACTAACAGGGGGCGGCACCGGGGAGCTGTTTTTT	CASGLVLTGGGTGELFF	17	TRBV12-5	TRBJ2-2	TRBD1	NA
TGTGCCAGCAGTTACTCCGGGACAGGAGGCTACGAGCAGTACTTC	CASSYSGTGGYEQYF	15	TRBV6-5	TRBJ2-7	TRBD1	NA
TGTGCCAGCAGTTACTTCCAGGGGAAACTGTTTTTT	CASSYFQGKLFF	12	TRBV6-6	TRBJ1-4	NA	NA
TGTGCCAGCATCTCAGGAGGGGCTTATGAAGCTTTCTTT	CASISGGAYEAFF	13	TRBV6-5	TRBJ1-1	NA	NA
TGTGCCAGCAGGTTCTTGATTAGGACTAGCATAATCAATGAGCAGTTCTTC	CASRFLIRTSIINEQFF	17	TRBV2	TRBJ2-1	TRBD2	NA